This record concerns one T cell receptor beta chain sequence. Its specificity is unknown. This sample stems from a study of T-cell memory formation after mild COVID-19. Study summary: Largely donor-specific TCR clusters were found.

5'RACE primed at constant segments yielded TCR alpha and TCR beta cDNA libraries bearing sample barcodes and UMIs. One entry per CDR3 protein, called by TCRdb with MiXCR from the 5' RACE reads. In the table there are hundreds of thousands of distinct CDR3 sequences, more than 20% of which are singletons. Study-level results: From day 15 to 85, contracting clones were balanced between CD4 and CD8, whereas later expanders leaned toward CD4+. Researchers found some responding clones in pre-infection memory, a sign that cross-reactive memory joined.

The clonotype comes from an adult woman who had mild COVID-19 (a few samples of this study predate the infection). Cell type and time point are not known. Input material: PBMCs or a T cell subset sorted from them (not recorded which).

This chain's CDR3 is CASSVGGISYEQYF. The CDR3 nucleotides read TGTGCCAGCAGCGTAGGGGGTATCTCATACGAGCAGTACTTC. The chain joins TRBV9 to TRBJ2-7; the D is unclear. The CDR3 sequence is 14 residues long. Germline V gene sequence: CDR1 SGDLS, CDR2 YYNGEE. The V end lost 0 bases, the J end lost 4 bases, and 11 bases lay between the germline ends.